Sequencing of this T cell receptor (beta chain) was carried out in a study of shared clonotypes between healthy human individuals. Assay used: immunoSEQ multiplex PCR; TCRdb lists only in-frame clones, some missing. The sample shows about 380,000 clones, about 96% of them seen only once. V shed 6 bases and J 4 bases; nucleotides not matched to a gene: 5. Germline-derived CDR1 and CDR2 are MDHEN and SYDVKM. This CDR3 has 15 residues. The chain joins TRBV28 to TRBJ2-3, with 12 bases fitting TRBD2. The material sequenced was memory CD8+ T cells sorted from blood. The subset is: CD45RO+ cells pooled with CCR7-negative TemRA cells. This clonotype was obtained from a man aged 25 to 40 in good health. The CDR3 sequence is CASRLAGGRPDTQYF. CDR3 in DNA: TGTGCCAGCAGGCTAGCGGGAGGGCGGCCAGATACGCAGTATTTT.